This T cell receptor beta chain was profiled in a study of OX40 agonist ivuxolimab in advanced cancers. For the study at large: Of the patients, three showed partial responses, one with hepatocellular carcinoma and two with cutaneous melanoma.

Study-level points and caveats: Near-lowest levels of clonal expansion characterized partial responders at 0.1-3.0 mg/kg. Normalized T-cell clonal expansion was also low in a subset of nonresponders.

This CDR3 has 16 residues. The germline V and J ends were trimmed by 3 bases and 6 bases, with 20 bases remaining between them. CDR1 is MGHRA, CDR2 YSYEKL, per germline. Details on this clone: Its antigen remains unidentified.

Here immunoSEQ multiplex PCR was the method, and the copy in TCRdb shows in-frame clones only, minus some. The table lists 90,000 to 120,000 clones, more than 85% of them singletons. The J gene is TRBJ2-5, the V gene TRBV4-1; TRBD2 is a possible D gene (7 bases). The clonotype comes from an adult with an advanced solid tumor such as melanoma, head and neck, liver or kidney cancer. The sample was CD4+ or CD8+ T cells sorted from blood, taken in a trial of the OX40 agonist ivuxolimab. The DNA for the CDR3 is TGCGCCAGCAGCCACGCTGGGGGGGGCAGCCTAAAGACCCAGTACTTC. Its protein is CASSHAGGGSLKTQYF.